These T cell receptor beta chains were read from a single sample in a study of cytomegalovirus exposure and HLA in healthy donors. Here immunoSEQ multiplex PCR was the method, and the copy in TCRdb shows in-frame clones only, minus some. The data contain about 210,000 clones, about three quarters of them singletons. Sequenced material: PBMCs. These receptors all come from a male donor in good health and CMV-seronegative. CDR3s include the opening cysteine and the closing phenylalanine or tryptophan. A D gene is named only where the DNA matches it firmly. Some rows have no size entry. The others give once, few or many, or a class for an expanded clone.

j_call: TRBJ2-2
clone_size: NA
d_call: TRBD2
v_call: TRBV5-4
cdr3_aa: CASSLYAGGGTGELFF
cdr3_nt: TGTGCCAGCAGCTTGTATGCGGGGGGAGGAACCGGGGAGCTGTTTTTT

j_call: TRBJ2-1
clone_size: NA
d_call: NA
v_call: TRBV12-5
cdr3_aa: CASGSTRGGPYNEQFF
cdr3_nt: TGTGCTAGTGGTTCTACCAGAGGGGGTCCCTACAATGAGCAGTTCTTC

j_call: TRBJ1-1
clone_size: NA
d_call: TRBD1
v_call: TRBV29-1
cdr3_aa: CSVTGAVNTEAFF
cdr3_nt: TGCAGCGTTACAGGGGCCGTAAACACTGAAGCTTTCTTT

j_call: TRBJ2-7
clone_size: NA
d_call: NA
v_call: TRBV6-1
cdr3_aa: CASSLLAEFNYEQYF
cdr3_nt: TGTGCCAGCAGCCTCCTGGCAGAATTTAACTACGAGCAGTACTTC

j_call: TRBJ2-7
clone_size: NA
d_call: NA
v_call: TRBV5-1
cdr3_aa: CASSLGRLSTSSYEQYF
cdr3_nt: TGCGCCAGCAGCTTGGGTCGACTTTCAACTAGCTCCTACGAGCAGTACTTC

j_call: TRBJ2-7
clone_size: NA
d_call: TRBD1
v_call: TRBV27
cdr3_aa: CASSPWDSPYEQYF
cdr3_nt: TGTGCCAGCAGTCCCTGGGACAGCCCCTACGAGCAGTACTTC

j_call: TRBJ2-6
clone_size: NA
d_call: NA
v_call: TRBV28
cdr3_aa: CASTIGGKRGRSSGANVLTF
cdr3_nt: TGTGCCAGCACCATAGGGGGGAAGCGGGGTCGAAGCTCTGGGGCCAACGTCCTGACTTTC

j_call: TRBJ2-7
clone_size: NA
d_call: TRBD1
v_call: TRBV19
cdr3_aa: CASSGTGREQYF
cdr3_nt: TGTGCCAGTAGTGGGACAGGAAGAGAGCAGTACTTC

j_call: TRBJ2-1
clone_size: NA
d_call: TRBD2
v_call: TRBV27
cdr3_aa: CASSWTSGGPNEQFF
cdr3_nt: TGTGCCAGCAGTTGGACTAGCGGGGGTCCCAATGAGCAGTTCTTC

j_call: TRBJ1-6
clone_size: once
d_call: NA
v_call: TRBV29-1
cdr3_aa: CSFIEGGKNSPLHF
cdr3_nt: TGCAGCTTCATTGAGGGGGGGAAAAATTCACCCCTCCACTTT

j_call: TRBJ2-7
clone_size: NA
d_call: TRBD1
v_call: TRBV9
cdr3_aa: CASSTAGTGTYEQYF
cdr3_nt: TGTGCCAGCAGCACCGCCGGGACAGGGACCTACGAGCAGTACTTC

j_call: TRBJ1-2
clone_size: NA
d_call: NA
v_call: TRBV6-5
cdr3_aa: CASSYSMEPYGYTF
cdr3_nt: TGTGCCAGCAGTTACTCGATGGAGCCCTATGGCTACACCTTC

j_call: TRBJ2-7
clone_size: NA
d_call: TRBD2
v_call: TRBV5-4
cdr3_aa: CASSYPSGRFSEQYF
cdr3_nt: TGTGCCAGCAGCTACCCTAGCGGGAGGTTTAGCGAGCAGTACTTC

j_call: TRBJ2-5
clone_size: NA
d_call: TRBD2
v_call: TRBV4-3
cdr3_aa: CASSQDLRLAQETQYF
cdr3_nt: TGCGCCAGCAGCCAAGATCTAAGACTAGCCCAAGAGACCCAGTACTTC

j_call: TRBJ1-5
clone_size: NA
d_call: TRBD1
v_call: TRBV19
cdr3_aa: CASRRTGPYSNQPQHF
cdr3_nt: TGTGCCAGTAGGCGGACAGGGCCCTATAGCAATCAGCCCCAGCATTTT

j_call: TRBJ1-2
clone_size: NA
d_call: TRBD1
v_call: TRBV19
cdr3_aa: CASSSRDRGNYGYTF
cdr3_nt: TGTGCCAGTAGTTCCCGGGACAGGGGGAACTATGGCTACACCTTC

j_call: TRBJ2-1
clone_size: NA
d_call: TRBD2
v_call: TRBV7-9
cdr3_aa: CSSKTSRSSYNEQFF
cdr3_nt: TGTTCCAGCAAGACTAGCCGGAGCTCCTACAATGAGCAGTTCTTC

j_call: TRBJ1-1
clone_size: NA
d_call: NA
v_call: TRBV19
cdr3_aa: CASRNPPRGNTEAFF
cdr3_nt: TGTGCCAGTAGAAACCCCCCGCGGGGGAACACTGAAGCTTTCTTT

j_call: TRBJ2-2
clone_size: NA
d_call: TRBD2
v_call: TRBV4-3
cdr3_aa: CASSQEAGGRNTGELFF
cdr3_nt: TGCGCCAGCAGCCAAGAGGCGGGGGGCAGGAACACCGGGGAGCTGTTTTTT

j_call: TRBJ1-2
clone_size: few
d_call: NA
v_call: TRBV4-2
cdr3_aa: CASSGQQARHGYTF
cdr3_nt: TGTGCCAGCAGCGGACAACAGGCGAGACATGGCTACACCTTC

j_call: TRBJ1-2
clone_size: NA
d_call: NA
v_call: TRBV19
cdr3_aa: CASNGREDGYTF
cdr3_nt: TGTGCCAGTAATGGTCGGGAAGATGGCTACACCTTC

j_call: TRBJ1-4
clone_size: NA
d_call: NA
v_call: TRBV30
cdr3_aa: CAWSAGVELFF
cdr3_nt: TGTGCCTGGAGTGCGGGGGTAGAACTGTTTTTT

j_call: TRBJ2-7
clone_size: NA
d_call: NA
v_call: TRBV7-3
cdr3_aa: CASSFLGGGSDEQYF
cdr3_nt: TGTGCCAGCAGCTTCCTAGGGGGAGGGAGCGACGAGCAGTACTTC